The count of the clone carrying this T cell receptor beta chain is one. V was clipped by 7 bases and J by 1 base; unmatched bases: 4. The V gene's germline CDR1 is LGHNT and CDR2 FRNRAP. The CDR3 extends over 14 amino acids. Study processing details: Researchers report that nucleated cell counts were estimated from reference gene primer amplification. Generated by immunoSEQ multiplex PCR, the TCRdb table keeps only in-frame clones and is missing some. V, J and clone size were drawn from that table, and D and trimming were deduced from the DNA. The sample holds around 87,000 clones; approximately 77% are singletons and the top ten take approximately 10%. The data derive from a study of blood T cell repertoires in COVID-19. At the level of the study: The origin of the acute and convalescent COVID-19 samples was the United States, Italy and Spain. T cells, B-cell-depleted T cells, or PBMCs provided the cDNA or gDNA that served as material.

The chain employs TRBV12-5 and TRBJ2-1, with 7 bases that match TRBD1. This TCR derives from a woman of 80 years or more with acute or convalescent COVID-19. The sample comprised peripheral blood. The CDR3 region has the DNA TGTGCTAGTGTATGGGGACAGTCCTACAATGAGCAGTTCTTC. Translating gives CASVWGQSYNEQFF.